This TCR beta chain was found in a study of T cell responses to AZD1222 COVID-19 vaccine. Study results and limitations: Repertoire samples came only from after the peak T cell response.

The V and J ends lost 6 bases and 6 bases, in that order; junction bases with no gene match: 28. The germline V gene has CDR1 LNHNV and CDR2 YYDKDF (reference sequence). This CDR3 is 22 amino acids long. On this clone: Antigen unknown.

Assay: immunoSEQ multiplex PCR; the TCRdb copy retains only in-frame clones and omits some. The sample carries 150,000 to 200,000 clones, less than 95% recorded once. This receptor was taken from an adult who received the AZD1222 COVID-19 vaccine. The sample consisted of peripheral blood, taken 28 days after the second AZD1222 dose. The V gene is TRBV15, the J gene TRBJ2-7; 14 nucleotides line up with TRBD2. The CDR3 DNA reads TGTGCCACCAGGCGAGAGGGCCCCCCGGGACTAGCGGGAGTTCTTATCAGCTCCGAGCAGTACTTC. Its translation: CATRREGPPGLAGVLISSEQYF.